These T cell receptor beta chains were read from a single sample in a study of human T cells and chemical hapten exposure. MiXCR, run by TCRdb on the RACE reads, gives a single entry per CDR3 protein. Of approximately 400,000 distinct CDR3 sequences listed, 4.8% are singletons. The sample here was whole blood, taken in connection with sensitization to the hapten diphenylcyclopropenone (DPC). These receptors were taken from a woman aged 50 to 65 with alopecia areata. Some clones in this sample may be carry-over from other donors' samples. Both conserved end residues are trimmed from each CDR3.

CDR3: ASSELRRPTEAF; J: TRBJ1-1; V: TRBV25-1
CDR3: ASSVRVHSGNTIY; J: TRBJ1-3; V: TRBV7-2
CDR3: ASSQTNGGYGNEQF; J: TRBJ2-1; V: TRBV4-1
CDR3: ASSPPPVDFDSYNSPLH; J: TRBJ1-6; V: TRBV12-3/TRBV12-4
CDR3: ASSFGTSGGKYEQY; J: TRBJ2-7; V: TRBV6-5
CDR3: ASSQDARNYGYT; J: TRBJ1-2; V: TRBV4-2
CDR3: ASSARGQGFDEQY; J: TRBJ2-7; V: TRBV7-6
CDR3: ASSQALFGTSGNEQF; J: TRBJ2-1; V: TRBV4-3
CDR3: ASSPGAGGEQF; J: TRBJ2-1; V: TRBV27
CDR3: AISPAAGVWADTQY; J: TRBJ2-3; V: TRBV10-3
CDR3: ASSEAATGTSGFDEQY; J: TRBJ2-7; V: TRBV2
CDR3: ASSYSSRRGSTDTQY; J: TRBJ2-3; V: TRBV6-2/TRBV6-3
CDR3: ASSLDGLAGPDTQY; J: TRBJ2-3; V: TRBV5-1
CDR3: SVEMAGADTQY; J: TRBJ2-3; V: TRBV29-1
CDR3: ASSSSGGAGEQY; J: TRBJ2-7; V: TRBV7-6
CDR3: ASVLRYPPLNGYT; J: TRBJ1-2; V: TRBV27
CDR3: ASGIGGDETQY; J: TRBJ2-5; V: TRBV12-5
CDR3: ASSLTGGGYT; J: TRBJ1-2; V: TRBV28
CDR3: ASSQDWGIRGYT; J: TRBJ1-2; V: TRBV14
CDR3: ASSLRQAGVQETQY; J: TRBJ2-5; V: TRBV7-2
CDR3: ASSYTDREQEKLF; J: TRBJ1-4; V: TRBV7-9
CDR3: ASSPHLEGYT; J: TRBJ1-2; V: TRBV7-9
CDR3: ASFMNTEAF; J: TRBJ1-1; V: TRBV12-5
CDR3: SVDEGGYT; J: TRBJ1-2; V: TRBV29-1
CDR3: AISTGSTNQPQH; J: TRBJ1-5; V: TRBV10-3
CDR3: ASSLGDRANTEAF; J: TRBJ1-1; V: TRBV11-2
CDR3: ASSSRLAGAVNEQF; J: TRBJ2-1; V: TRBV12-3/TRBV12-4
CDR3: ASSQDSSTQY; J: TRBJ2-3; V: TRBV3-1
CDR3: ASSLSTSGYNEQF; J: TRBJ2-1; V: TRBV5-1
CDR3: ASSLNRGENEQF; J: TRBJ2-1; V: TRBV7-2
CDR3: ASSPPRQGRSEKLF; J: TRBJ1-4; V: TRBV7-9
CDR3: ASSESGPGDFYTGELF; J: TRBJ2-2; V: TRBV25-1
CDR3: AISGNTGELF; J: TRBJ2-2; V: TRBV10-3
CDR3: AISESGQLSYEQY; J: TRBJ2-7; V: TRBV10-3
CDR3: ASRGPPDTQY; J: TRBJ2-3; V: TRBV7-9
CDR3: ASSLGVGLSGNTIY; J: TRBJ1-3; V: TRBV5-4
CDR3: ASRTGTGVNEQY; J: TRBJ2-7; V: TRBV6-2/TRBV6-3
CDR3: ASSLGLMNTEAF; J: TRBJ1-1; V: TRBV7-9
CDR3: ASTSSGQGVYEQY; J: TRBJ2-7; V: TRBV6-1
CDR3: ASSLRDGGTDTQY; J: TRBJ2-3; V: TRBV18
CDR3: SARAIPGAAPSYEQY; J: TRBJ2-7; V: TRBV20-1
CDR3: SAEGGAGDTQY; J: TRBJ2-3; V: TRBV20-1
CDR3: ASSSNDNEQF; J: TRBJ2-1; V: TRBV28
CDR3: AISPGGSSYEQY; J: TRBJ2-7; V: TRBV10-3
CDR3: ASSYSIWETSTDTQY; J: TRBJ2-3; V: TRBV6-5
CDR3: AVLRPGANQPQH; J: TRBJ1-5; V: TRBV5-1
CDR3: ASSHPTTYNEQF; J: TRBJ2-1; V: TRBV4-3
CDR3: SVNDAGYT; J: TRBJ1-2; V: TRBV29-1
CDR3: ASSLSTGLNTEAF; J: TRBJ1-1; V: TRBV27
CDR3: ATSERGEETQY; J: TRBJ2-5; V: TRBV24-1
CDR3: ASSGTSGSRNEQF; J: TRBJ2-1; V: TRBV10-2
CDR3: ASSLGQRNTEAF; J: TRBJ1-1; V: TRBV12-3/TRBV12-4
CDR3: ASSLRQGVNTGELF; J: TRBJ2-2; V: TRBV3-1
CDR3: ASTYTWTNYGYT; J: TRBJ1-2; V: TRBV25-1
CDR3: ASSVAQYTEAF; J: TRBJ1-1; V: TRBV9
CDR3: ASSLAAGGPGELF; J: TRBJ2-2; V: TRBV7-6
CDR3: ASSSQDRSQPQH; J: TRBJ1-5; V: TRBV7-8
CDR3: ASSPGEQAQY; J: TRBJ2-5; V: TRBV28
CDR3: ASRRQTVNYGYT; J: TRBJ1-2; V: TRBV6-5
CDR3: ASSVRQTEAF; J: TRBJ1-1; V: TRBV7-9